Shown below are 25 T cell receptor beta chains from a single sample sequenced in a study of OX40 agonist ivuxolimab in advanced cancers. Assay: immunoSEQ multiplex PCR; the TCRdb copy retains only in-frame clones and omits some. Of approximately 26,000 clones detected, approximately 85% appear once; the ten largest clones hold 34%. Source: CD4+ or CD8+ T cells sorted from blood, taken in a trial of the OX40 agonist ivuxolimab. All receptors derive from an adult with an advanced solid tumor such as melanoma, head and neck, liver or kidney cancer.

V is TRBV7-9 and J is TRBJ1-4; no clear D gene. The CDR3 has 14 amino acids. V gave up 5 bases and J gave up 8 bases, with 15 bases separating them. Germline CDR1 is SEHNR and CDR2 is FQNEAQ (reference sequence). CDR3 protein: CASSPRTSEEKLFF. The CDR3 bases are TGTGCCAGCAGCCCCCGGACCTCAGAAGAAAAACTGTTTTTT.

The V gene is TRBV10-3, the J gene TRBJ2-7; no reliable D call. CDR3 size: 13 residues. V shed 2 bases and J shed 3 bases, with 8 bases lying between them. In germline, CDR1 is ENHRY, CDR2 SYGVKD. CDR3 nucleotide sequence: TGTGCCATCAGTGAGGGCCAGATCTACGAGCAGTACTTC. It translates to CAISEGQIYEQYF.

The CDR3 bases are TGTGCCAGCAGTTTGCAGACTAGCGGGGGGGAAGAGACCCAGTACTTC. Its protein product is CASSLQTSGGEETQYF. This rearrangement joins TRBV28 to TRBJ2-5, with 14 bases matching TRBD2. The CDR3 spans 16 residues. Germline V lookup: CDR1 MDHEN, CDR2 SYDVKM. Trimming cost V 3 bases and J 3 bases; bases outside gene matches: 3.

This rearrangement joins TRBV6-1 to TRBJ2-3, with D perhaps matching TRBD1 (6 bases). From germline, CDR1 is MNHNS and CDR2 SASEGT. With 2 bases removed from V and 2 bases from J, the gap between germline ends came to 11 bases. The CDR3 totals 15 residues. DNA for the CDR3: TGTGCCAGCAGTGAAACAGGGTCCTTCACAGATACGCAGTATTTT. Residues: CASSETGSFTDTQYF.

The DNA for the CDR3 is TGCAGCGTCCTCCTCCCTGTGGGAAACTATGGCTACACCTTC. This encodes CSVLLPVGNYGYTF. The chain recombines TRBV29-1 with TRBJ1-2, with D unclear. CDR1 and CDR2 (germline): SQVTM, ANQGSEA. The CDR3 covers 14 residues. The V and J ends lost 6 bases and 2 bases respectively, with 16 bases between them.

The V call is TRBV29-1, the J call TRBJ2-1, with a possible D match to TRBD1 (6 bases). The CDR3 length is 14 residues. V lost 4 bases and J 12 bases, leaving 22 bases between the germline ends. The germline V gene has CDR1 SQVTM and CDR2 ANQGSEA. In DNA, the CDR3 is TGCAGCGTTGTTCGGCCGGACAGCCCAGGCGGGCAGTTCTTC. Its protein product is CSVVRPDSPGGQFF.

The CDR3 loop is CASSLAPNTEAFF. CDR3 bases: TGTGCCAGCAGCCTCGCACCGAACACTGAAGCTTTCTTT. The chain recombines TRBV7-7 with TRBJ1-1; no clear D. The CDR3 has 13 residues. Germline lookup yields CDR1 SSHAT and CDR2 FNYEAQ (reference sequence). V lost 5 bases, J lost 1 base, and 8 bases lay in between. Looking up the rest from reference TRBV7-7 and TRBJ1-1 gives the full variable domain: GAGVSQSPRYKVTKRGQDVTLRCDPISSHATLYWYQQALGQGPEFLTYFNYEAQPDKSGLPSDRFSAERPEGSISTLTIQRTEQRDSAMYRCASSLAPNTEAFFGQGTRLTVV.

The J gene is TRBJ2-3, the V gene TRBV4-3, with 10 bases lining up with TRBD1. This CDR3 region has 18 residues. V was clipped by 0 bases and J by 4 bases; unmatched bases: 10. In germline, CDR1 is LGHNA, CDR2 YSLEER. This CDR3 is CASSQEIRTGGFPDTQYF. CDR3 coding DNA: TGCGCCAGCAGCCAAGAGATTCGGACAGGGGGATTCCCAGATACGCAGTATTTT.

The chain has TRBV29-1 and TRBJ2-1; D is uncertain. V was pared by 7 bases and J by 8 bases, with 18 bases between. Germline lookup yields CDR1 SQVTM and CDR2 ANQGSEA. The CDR3 contains 13 residues. CDR3 DNA: TGCAGCGCCTCCATGGCGGTTTCGGATGAGCAGTTCTTC. It encodes CSASMAVSDEQFF.

The chain combines TRBV19 with TRBJ2-2, with 9 bases that match TRBD1. CDR1 LNHDA and CDR2 SQIVND come from the germline V gene (reference sequence). The CDR3 is 15 residues long. V was clipped by 7 bases and J by 5 bases; unmatched bases: 8. In DNA, the CDR3 is TGTGCCAGTACAGGGACAGGGAGTCGAACCGGGGAGCTGTTTTTT. This sequence encodes CASTGTGSRTGELFF.

J is TRBJ2-2 and V is TRBV5-1; 8 nucleotides line up with TRBD1. V lost 0 bases, J lost 3 bases, and 7 bases stayed unmatched. This CDR3 contains 17 residues. CDR1 is SGHRS, CDR2 YFSETQ, per germline. The CDR3 loop is CASSLAGQGIDTGELFF. As DNA, the CDR3 is TGCGCCAGCAGCTTGGCCGGACAGGGAATTGACACCGGGGAGCTGTTTTTT.

This clone has only a few counts. The CDR3 is CASSSMNTEAFF. The CDR3 coding sequence is TGTGCCAGCAGCTCCATGAACACTGAAGCTTTCTTT. The V and J genes are TRBV5-5 and TRBJ1-1; no firm D call. CDR1 is SGHKS, CDR2 YYEKEE, per germline (reference sequence). V was pared by 3 bases and J by 0 bases, with 3 bases between. The CDR3 is made up of 12 amino acids.

The genes are TRBV18 and TRBJ2-7, with 11 positions matching TRBD2. The CDR3 is made up of 15 amino acids. V shed 0 bases and J 2 bases; nucleotides not matched to a gene: 0. The germline CDR1 and CDR2 sequences are KGHSH and LQKENI. The CDR3 reads CASSPPTSGAYEQYF. CDR3 DNA sequence: TGTGCCAGCTCACCACCGACTAGCGGGGCCTACGAGCAGTACTTC.

The chain uses TRBV7-2 and TRBJ2-5; TRBD1 is a possible D gene (6 bases). This CDR3 has 16 amino acids. Deletions cut 5 bases from V and 1 base from J, with 17 bases between. Germline CDR1 and CDR2: SGHTA and FQGNSA. The DNA for the CDR3 is TGTGCCAGCAGCCATTTTTTTGGACAGTCCCAAGAGACCCAGTACTTC. Translation: CASSHFFGQSQETQYF.

This clone has only a few counts. The chain uses TRBV29-1 and TRBJ1-1; possibly TRBD1 for D (5 bases). Per germline, CDR1 SQVTM and CDR2 ANQGSEA. V dropped 7 bases and J dropped 4 bases, with 16 bases sitting between them. The CDR3 has 13 residues. The CDR3 bases are TGCAGCGCGGAAGATGGGGGATTCACTGAAGCTTTCTTT. Protein sequence: CSAEDGGFTEAFF.

This clone was found a few times. The genes are TRBV7-9 and TRBJ2-1; D is unresolved. Trimming pared 3 bases from V and 3 bases from J, leaving 3 bases between. The CDR3 loop spans 12 amino acids. CDR1 and CDR2 from the germline V gene are SEHNR and FQNEAQ (reference sequence). This CDR3 reads CASSFYYNEQFF. The CDR3 region has the DNA TGTGCCAGCAGCTTTTACTACAATGAGCAGTTCTTC.

For the CDR3, the DNA is TGTGCCTGGAGTCCGCAGGGGAACGAGCAGTACTTC. It codes for CAWSPQGNEQYF. The rearrangement links TRBV30 to TRBJ2-7; possible D gene TRBD1, 6 bases. Germline V lookup: CDR1 GTSNPN, CDR2 SVGIG (reference sequence). V lost 2 bases, J lost 5 bases, and 10 bases lay in between. This CDR3 has 12 residues.

The sample holds one count of this clone. This chain joins TRBV7-9 and TRBJ2-7; D is ambiguous. Per the germline V gene, CDR1 is SEHNR and CDR2 is FQNEAQ (reference sequence). V gave up 5 bases and J gave up 3 bases, with 17 bases separating them. The CDR3 contains 15 residues. CDR3 nucleotide sequence: TGTGCCAGCAGCCCTCCGGAACCGATCAACTACGAGCAGTACTTC. This encodes CASSPPEPINYEQYF.

The chain links TRBV7-9 to TRBJ2-7; the match to TRBD1 covers 11 bases. Germline-derived CDR1 and CDR2 are SEHNR and FQNEAQ (reference sequence). The J segment lost 6 bases and the V segment lost 1 base, leaving 2 bases of the junction unmatched. This CDR3 is built from 14 residues. CDR3 DNA sequence: TGTGCCAGCAGCTTAGGGACAGGGGGCATCGAGCAGTACTTC. This gives the protein CASSLGTGGIEQYF.

This clone was seen only a few times. The chain is built from TRBV6-5 and TRBJ1-1, with D possibly matching TRBD1 (6 bases). The V end lost 7 bases, the J end lost 0 bases, and 12 bases lay between the germline ends. CDR1 is MNHEY and CDR2 is SVGAGI in the germline V gene. The CDR3 consists of 14 residues. For the CDR3, the DNA is TGTGCCAGCACGCCGGACAGCTTGAACACTGAAGCTTTCTTT. This translates into CASTPDSLNTEAFF.

This clone occurred many times. The chain links TRBV2 to TRBJ2-1; perhaps D is TRBD1 or TRBD2 (5 bases each). Trimming stripped 3 bases from V and 2 bases from J, with 14 bases between. Germline V gives CDR1 SNHLY, CDR2 FYNNEI. The CDR3 spans 16 residues. The DNA of the CDR3 is TGTGCCAGCAGTGATCTCCCTGGGGGTACCTACAATGAGCAGTTCTTC. Protein: CASSDLPGGTYNEQFF.

The J gene is TRBJ2-1, the V gene TRBV27; D gene unclear. The V end lost 8 bases, the J end lost 3 bases, and 11 bases lay between the germline ends. The germline V gene encodes CDR1 MNHEY and CDR2 SMNVEV (reference sequence). The CDR3 has 13 amino acids. CDR3: CASHDAVYNEQFF. CDR3 coding DNA: TGTGCCAGCCACGACGCGGTCTACAATGAGCAGTTCTTC.

V gene TRBV5-6 combines with J gene TRBJ1-1; D ambiguous. The germline V and J ends were trimmed by 0 bases and 2 bases, with 8 bases remaining between them. Germline V gene data show CDR1 as SGHDT and CDR2 as YYEEEE. The CDR3 has 14 residues. The CDR3 spells CASSLDVGNTEAFF. The CDR3 nucleotides read TGTGCCAGCAGCTTGGATGTGGGTAACACTGAAGCTTTCTTT.

The chain has TRBV11-3 and TRBJ1-1, with 7 positions matching TRBD1. The CDR3 runs to 13 residues. Germline CDR1 is SGHNT and CDR2 is YENEEA. The V and J ends lost 1 base and 4 bases, in that order; junction bases with no gene match: 0. DNA of the CDR3: TGTGCCAGCAGCTTAGCAGGGGGCACTGAAGCTTTCTTT. It is translated as CASSLAGGTEAFF.

V and J are TRBV6-5 and TRBJ2-2; TRBD1 aligns across 10 bases. With V trimmed by 0 bases and J by 4 bases, 2 bases remained unmatched. Per germline, CDR1 MNHEY and CDR2 SVGAGI. This CDR3 is 16 amino acids long. CDR3 amino acids: CASSYSRTGGTGELFF. CDR3 DNA: TGTGCCAGCAGTTACTCGAGGACAGGGGGCACCGGGGAGCTGTTTTTT.